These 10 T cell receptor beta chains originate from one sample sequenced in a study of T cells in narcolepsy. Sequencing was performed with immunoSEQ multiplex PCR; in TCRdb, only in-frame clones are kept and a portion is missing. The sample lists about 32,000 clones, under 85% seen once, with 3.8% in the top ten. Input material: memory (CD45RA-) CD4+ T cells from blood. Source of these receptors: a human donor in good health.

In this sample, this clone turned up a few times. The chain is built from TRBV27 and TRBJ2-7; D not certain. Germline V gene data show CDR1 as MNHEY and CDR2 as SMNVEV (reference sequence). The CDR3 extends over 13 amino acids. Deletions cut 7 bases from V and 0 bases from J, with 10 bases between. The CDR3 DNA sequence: TGTGCCAGCAAGAAAGGGTCCTCCTACGAGCAGTACTTC. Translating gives CASKKGSSYEQYF.

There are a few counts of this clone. The CDR3 nucleotides read TGCGCCAGCAGCTTAACAGGACGGGAGGGGGCCGAAGCTTTCTTT. Amino acids: CASSLTGREGAEAFF. The V call is TRBV5-1, the J call TRBJ1-1; 7 nucleotides match TRBD1. The CDR3 runs 15 residues. In germline, CDR1 is SGHRS, CDR2 YFSETQ. Trimming cost V 2 bases and J 8 bases; bases outside gene matches: 12.

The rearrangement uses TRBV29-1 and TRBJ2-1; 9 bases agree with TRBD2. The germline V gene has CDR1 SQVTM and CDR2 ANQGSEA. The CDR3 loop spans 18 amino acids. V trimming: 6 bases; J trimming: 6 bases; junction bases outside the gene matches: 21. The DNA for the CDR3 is TGCAGCGTGGGTTGGATTAGCGGGAGTTTCAGCGTATTCAATGAGCAGTTCTTC. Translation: CSVGWISGSFSVFNEQFF.

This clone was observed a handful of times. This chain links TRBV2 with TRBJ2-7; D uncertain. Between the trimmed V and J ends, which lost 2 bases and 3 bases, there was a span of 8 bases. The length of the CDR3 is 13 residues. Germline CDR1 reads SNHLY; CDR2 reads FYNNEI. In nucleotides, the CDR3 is TGTGCCAGCAGTGAACTAGAAGTCTACGAGCAGTACTTC. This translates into CASSELEVYEQYF.

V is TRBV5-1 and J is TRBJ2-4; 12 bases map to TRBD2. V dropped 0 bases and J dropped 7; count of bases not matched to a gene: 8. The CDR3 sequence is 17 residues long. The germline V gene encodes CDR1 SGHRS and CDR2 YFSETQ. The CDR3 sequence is CASSLVTSGGDSNIQYF. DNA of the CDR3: TGCGCCAGCAGCTTGGTGACTAGCGGGGGTGATTCCAACATTCAGTACTTC.

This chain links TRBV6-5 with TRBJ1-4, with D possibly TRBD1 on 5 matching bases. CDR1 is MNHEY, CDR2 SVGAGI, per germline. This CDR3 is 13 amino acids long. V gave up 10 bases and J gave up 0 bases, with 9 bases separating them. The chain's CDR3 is CATSGTTNEKLFF. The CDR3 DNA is TGTGCCACCTCAGGGACAACTAATGAAAAACTGTTTTTT.

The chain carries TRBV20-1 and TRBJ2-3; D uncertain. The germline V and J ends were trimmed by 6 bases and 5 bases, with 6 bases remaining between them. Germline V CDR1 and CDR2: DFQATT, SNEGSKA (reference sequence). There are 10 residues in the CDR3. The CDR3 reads CSASEDTQYF. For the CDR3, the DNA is TGCAGTGCCTCCGAAGATACGCAGTATTTT.

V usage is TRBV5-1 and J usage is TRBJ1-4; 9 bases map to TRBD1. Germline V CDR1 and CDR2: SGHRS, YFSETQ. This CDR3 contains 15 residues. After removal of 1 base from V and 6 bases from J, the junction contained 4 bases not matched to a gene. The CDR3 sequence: CASSLSGQGHEKLFF. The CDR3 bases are TGCGCCAGCAGCTTGTCGGGACAGGGTCATGAAAAACTGTTTTTT.

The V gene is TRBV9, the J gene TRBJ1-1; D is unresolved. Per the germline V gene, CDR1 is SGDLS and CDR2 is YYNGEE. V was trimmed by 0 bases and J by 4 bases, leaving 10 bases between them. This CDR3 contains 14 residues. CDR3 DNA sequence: TGTGCCAGCAGCGTAGGACCTGCGGGCACTGAAGCTTTCTTT. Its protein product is CASSVGPAGTEAFF.

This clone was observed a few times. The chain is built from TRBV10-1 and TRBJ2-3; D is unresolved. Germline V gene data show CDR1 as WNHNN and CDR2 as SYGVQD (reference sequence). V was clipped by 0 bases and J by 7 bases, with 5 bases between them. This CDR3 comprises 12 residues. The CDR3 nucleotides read TGCGCCAGCAGTGAGTCCTCACATACGCAGTATTTT. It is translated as CASSESSHTQYF.